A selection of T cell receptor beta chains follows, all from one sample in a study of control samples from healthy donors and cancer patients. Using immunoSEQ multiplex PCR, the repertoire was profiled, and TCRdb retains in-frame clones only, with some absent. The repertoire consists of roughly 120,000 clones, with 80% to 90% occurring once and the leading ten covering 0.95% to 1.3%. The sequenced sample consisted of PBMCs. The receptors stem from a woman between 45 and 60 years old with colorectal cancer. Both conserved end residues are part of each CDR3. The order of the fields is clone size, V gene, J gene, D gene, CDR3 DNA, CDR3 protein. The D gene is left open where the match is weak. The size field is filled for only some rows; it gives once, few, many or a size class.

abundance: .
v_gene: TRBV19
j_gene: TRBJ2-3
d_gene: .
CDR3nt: TGTGCCAGTAGTATACAGCTAAGCACAGATACGCAGTATTTT
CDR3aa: CASSIQLSTDTQYF

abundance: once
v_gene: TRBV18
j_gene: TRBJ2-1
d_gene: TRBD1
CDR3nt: TGTGCCAGCTTACCGGGACAGGGCAATGAGCAGTTCTTC
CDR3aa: CASLPGQGNEQFF

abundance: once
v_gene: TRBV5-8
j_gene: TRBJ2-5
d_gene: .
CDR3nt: TGTGCCAGCAGCTTCCACCAAGAGACCCAGTACTTC
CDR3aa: CASSFHQETQYF

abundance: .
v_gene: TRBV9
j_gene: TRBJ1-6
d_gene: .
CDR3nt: TGTGCCAGCAGCGTAGCCATTCAGGGGAATTCACCCCTCCACTTT
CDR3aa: CASSVAIQGNSPLHF

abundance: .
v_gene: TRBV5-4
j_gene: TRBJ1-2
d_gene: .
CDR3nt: TGTGCCAGCACCGGTAACGAGGGACGCTATGGCTACACCTTC
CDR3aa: CASTGNEGRYGYTF

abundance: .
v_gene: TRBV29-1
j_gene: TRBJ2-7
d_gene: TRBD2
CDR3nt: TGCAGCGTCCAGCGGGGGCCCTCCTACGAGCAGTACTTC
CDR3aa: CSVQRGPSYEQYF

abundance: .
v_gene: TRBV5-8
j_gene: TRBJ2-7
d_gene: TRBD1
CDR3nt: TGTGCCAGCAGCTTTGGGGGACAGGGGTTCCACGAGCAGTACTTC
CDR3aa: CASSFGGQGFHEQYF

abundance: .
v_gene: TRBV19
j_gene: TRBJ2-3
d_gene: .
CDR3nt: TGTGCCAGTAGTATCTTTGGTTACTCCGCCGGGGATACGCAGTATTTT
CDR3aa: CASSIFGYSAGDTQYF

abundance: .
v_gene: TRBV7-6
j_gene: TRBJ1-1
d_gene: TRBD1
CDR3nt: TGTGCCAGCAGCCCAGGGACAGGTGAAGCTTTCTTT
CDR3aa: CASSPGTGEAFF

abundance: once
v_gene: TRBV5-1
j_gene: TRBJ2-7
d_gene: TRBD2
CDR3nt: TGCGCCAGCAGCTTAATCGGGGGGTCGTACGAGCAGTACTTC
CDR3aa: CASSLIGGSYEQYF

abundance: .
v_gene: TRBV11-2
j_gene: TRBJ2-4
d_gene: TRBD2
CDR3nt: TGTGCCAGCAGGACTAGCGGGGGAGCCAAAAACATTCAGTACTTC
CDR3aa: CASRTSGGAKNIQYF

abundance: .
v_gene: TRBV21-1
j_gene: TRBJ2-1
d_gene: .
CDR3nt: TGTGCCAGCAGCAGAGGCCGGACCTGTGGGGATGAGCAGTTCTTC
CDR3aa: CASSRGRTCGDEQFF

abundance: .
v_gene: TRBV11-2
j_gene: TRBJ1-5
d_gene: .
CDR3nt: TGTGCCAGCAGCTTAGGTACACATAGCAATCAGCCCCAGCATTTT
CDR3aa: CASSLGTHSNQPQHF

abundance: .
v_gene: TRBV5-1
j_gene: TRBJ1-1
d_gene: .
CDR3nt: TGCGCCAGCAGCCTATCGTCGGACGGAAGCACTGAAGCTTTCTTT
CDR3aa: CASSLSSDGSTEAFF

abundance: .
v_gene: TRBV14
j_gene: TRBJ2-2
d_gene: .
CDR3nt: TGTGCCAGCAGCCGTCTCCCCTCCAGCATCGGGGAGCTGTTTTTT
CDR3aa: CASSRLPSSIGELFF

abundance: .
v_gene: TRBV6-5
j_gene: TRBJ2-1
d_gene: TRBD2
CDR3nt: TGTGCCAGCCGAGCGGGAGCGTCCTACAATGAGCAGTTCTTC
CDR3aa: CASRAGASYNEQFF

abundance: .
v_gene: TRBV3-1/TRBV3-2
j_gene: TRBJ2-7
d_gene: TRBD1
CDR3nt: TGTGCCAGCAGCCAAGCGTCCGGGACAGGGGGAAACGAGCAGTACTTC
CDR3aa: CASSQASGTGGNEQYF

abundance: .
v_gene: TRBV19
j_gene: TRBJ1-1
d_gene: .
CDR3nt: TGTGCCAGTAGTCCCGGAAAAGAGAACACTGAAGCTTTCTTT
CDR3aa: CASSPGKENTEAFF

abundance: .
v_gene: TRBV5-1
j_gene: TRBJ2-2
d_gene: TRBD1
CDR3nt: TGCGCCAGCAGGCAGGGGGCGGGATCAGACGGGGAGCTGTTTTTT
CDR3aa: CASRQGAGSDGELFF

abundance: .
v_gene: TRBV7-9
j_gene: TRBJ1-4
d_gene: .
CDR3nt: TGTGCCAGCAGGGGAACAGGGAATAGCGAAAAACTGTTTTTT
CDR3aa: CASRGTGNSEKLFF

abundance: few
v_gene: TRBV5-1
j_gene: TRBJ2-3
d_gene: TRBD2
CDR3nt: TGCGCCAGCAGCGGGACTAGCGAGGTAGATACGCAGTATTTT
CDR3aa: CASSGTSEVDTQYF

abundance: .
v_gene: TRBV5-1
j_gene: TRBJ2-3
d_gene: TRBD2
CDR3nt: TGCGCCAGCAGCTTGGATAGCGGGAGCACAGATACGCAGTATTTT
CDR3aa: CASSLDSGSTDTQYF

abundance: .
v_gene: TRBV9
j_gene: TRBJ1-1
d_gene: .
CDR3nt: TGTGCCAGCAGCCTCGAGAGTAACACTGAAGCTTTCTTT
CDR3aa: CASSLESNTEAFF

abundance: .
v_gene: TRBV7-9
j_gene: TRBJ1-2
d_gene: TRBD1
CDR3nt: TGTGCCAGCAGCTTATATAGACAGGGAAGAGGCTACACCTTC
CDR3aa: CASSLYRQGRGYTF

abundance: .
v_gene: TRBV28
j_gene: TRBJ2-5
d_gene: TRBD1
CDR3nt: TGTGCCAGCAGCCCTAGGTTGGGGGACAGGGACTCGACCCAGTACTTC
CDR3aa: CASSPRLGDRDSTQYF

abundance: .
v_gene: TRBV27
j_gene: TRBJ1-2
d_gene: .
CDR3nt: TGTGCCAGCAGTTTATGGGGGACCGGTCCCACCCACTATGGCTACACCTTC
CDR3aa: CASSLWGTGPTHYGYTF

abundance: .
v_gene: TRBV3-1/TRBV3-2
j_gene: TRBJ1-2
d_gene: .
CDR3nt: TGTGCCAGCAGCCAAGGACTTGGCTACACCTTC
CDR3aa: CASSQGLGYTF

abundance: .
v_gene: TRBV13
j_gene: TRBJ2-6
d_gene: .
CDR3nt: TGTGCCAGCGGGCAGTCTGGGGCCAACGTCCTGACTTTC
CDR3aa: CASGQSGANVLTF

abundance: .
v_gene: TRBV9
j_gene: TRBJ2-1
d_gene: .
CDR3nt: TGTGCCAGCAGCCCAGGTCGGGATGAGCAGTTCTTC
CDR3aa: CASSPGRDEQFF

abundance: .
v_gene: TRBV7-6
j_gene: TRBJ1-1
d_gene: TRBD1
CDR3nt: TGTGCCAGCAGCAAGGACAGGGTGAACACTGAAGCTTTCTTT
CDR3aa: CASSKDRVNTEAFF

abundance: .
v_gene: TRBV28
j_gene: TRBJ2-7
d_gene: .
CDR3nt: TGTGCCAGCAGTGACGGAGTTTTTAGGGAGCAGTACTTC
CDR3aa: CASSDGVFREQYF

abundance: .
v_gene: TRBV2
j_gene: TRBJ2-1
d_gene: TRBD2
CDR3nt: TGTGCCAGCACCCCGGCGGGAGGTGGCGTCTACAATGAGCAGTTCTTC
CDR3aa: CASTPAGGGVYNEQFF

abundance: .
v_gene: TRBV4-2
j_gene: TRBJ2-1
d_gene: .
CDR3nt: TGTGCCAGCAGCCAACGAACGGACTATGAGCAGTTCTTC
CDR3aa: CASSQRTDYEQFF

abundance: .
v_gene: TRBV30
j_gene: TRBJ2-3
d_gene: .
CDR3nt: TGTGCCTGGGTGCGTCCGGGCACAGATACGCAGTATTTT
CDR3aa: CAWVRPGTDTQYF

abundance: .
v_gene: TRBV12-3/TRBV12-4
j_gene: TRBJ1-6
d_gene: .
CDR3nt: TGTGCCAGCAGCTATAGACGGACCCTCCACTTT
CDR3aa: CASSYRRTLHF

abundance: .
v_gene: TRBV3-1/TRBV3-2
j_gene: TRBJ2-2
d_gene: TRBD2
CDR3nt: TGTGCCAGCAGCCGGTTTTCTGGGGGGGACACCGGGGAGCTGTTTTTT
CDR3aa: CASSRFSGGDTGELFF

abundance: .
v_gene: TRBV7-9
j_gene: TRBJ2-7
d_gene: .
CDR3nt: TGTGCCAGCAGCCCCCTCGGGGACACCTACGAGCAGTACTTC
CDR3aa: CASSPLGDTYEQYF

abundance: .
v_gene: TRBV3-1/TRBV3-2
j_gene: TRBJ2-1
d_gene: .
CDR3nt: TGTGCCAGCGAGAGAGGGGGGGCCATGGGTCATGAGCAGTTCTTC
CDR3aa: CASERGGAMGHEQFF

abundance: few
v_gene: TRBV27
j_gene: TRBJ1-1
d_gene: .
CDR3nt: TGTGCCAGCAGTTCATCCGGGACTCCCCCTGAAGCTTTCTTT
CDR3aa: CASSSSGTPPEAFF

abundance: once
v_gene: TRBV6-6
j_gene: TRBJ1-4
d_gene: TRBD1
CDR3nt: TGTGCCAGCAGTGACAGGGGCCCTAGGGAAAAACTGTTTTTT
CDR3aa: CASSDRGPREKLFF

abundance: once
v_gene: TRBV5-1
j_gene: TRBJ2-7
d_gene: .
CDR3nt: TGCGCCAGCAGCTTTGGACCGACCACCTCCTACGAGCAGTACTTC
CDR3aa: CASSFGPTTSYEQYF

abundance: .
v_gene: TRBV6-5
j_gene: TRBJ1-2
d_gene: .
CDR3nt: TGTGCCAGCAGTTACTCACCGACCACAGGGAATAGGGGCTACACCTTC
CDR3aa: CASSYSPTTGNRGYTF

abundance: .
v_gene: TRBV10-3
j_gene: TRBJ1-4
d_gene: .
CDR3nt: TGTGCCATCAGGGGGGACGGGGAAAAACTGTTTTTT
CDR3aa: CAIRGDGEKLFF

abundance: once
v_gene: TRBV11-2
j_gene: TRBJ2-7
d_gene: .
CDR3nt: TGTGCCAGCAGCTTAGATCCGAACTCCTACGAGCAGTACTTC
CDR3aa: CASSLDPNSYEQYF

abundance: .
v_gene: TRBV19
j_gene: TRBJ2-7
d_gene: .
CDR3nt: TGTGCCAGTAGTACTTTGGGGAGCTACGAGCAGTACTTC
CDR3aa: CASSTLGSYEQYF

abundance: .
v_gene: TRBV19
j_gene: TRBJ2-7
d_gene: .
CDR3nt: TGTGCCAGTAGTATTTCCAGGGCGGGCGAGCAGTACTTC
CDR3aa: CASSISRAGEQYF

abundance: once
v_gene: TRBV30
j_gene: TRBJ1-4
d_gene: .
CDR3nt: TGTGCCTGGAGTGTACCGTCGGCGGCGGCCGGGGAAAAACTGTTTTTT
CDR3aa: CAWSVPSAAAGEKLFF

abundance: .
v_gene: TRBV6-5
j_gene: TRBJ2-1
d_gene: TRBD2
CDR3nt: TGTGCCGCCCCCGGGACTAGGATAACCAATGAGCAGTTCTTC
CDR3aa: CAAPGTRITNEQFF

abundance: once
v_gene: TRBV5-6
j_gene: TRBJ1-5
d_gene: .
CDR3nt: TGTGCCAGCAGCTTAAACAGGGTGGTCGGGCCCCAGCATTTT
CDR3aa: CASSLNRVVGPQHF

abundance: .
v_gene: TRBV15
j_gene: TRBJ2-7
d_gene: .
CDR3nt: TGTGCCACCAGCATTCGGGGTCCCTACGAGCAGTACTTC
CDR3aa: CATSIRGPYEQYF

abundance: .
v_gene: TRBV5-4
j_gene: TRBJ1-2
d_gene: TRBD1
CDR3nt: TGTGCCAGCAGCGGGACAGGGGGCGTTTTCTATGGCTACACCTTC
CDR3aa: CASSGTGGVFYGYTF

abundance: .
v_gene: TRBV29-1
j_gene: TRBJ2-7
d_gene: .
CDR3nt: TGCAGCGCCGGGTTGGCCGACGAGCAGTACTTC
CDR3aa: CSAGLADEQYF

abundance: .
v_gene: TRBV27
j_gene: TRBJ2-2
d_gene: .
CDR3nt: TGTGCCAGCAGTTTATGGGGGGCCGGGGAGCTGTTTTTT
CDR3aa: CASSLWGAGELFF

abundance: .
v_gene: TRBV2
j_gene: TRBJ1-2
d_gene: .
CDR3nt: TGTGCCAGCAGTGAACTCAGGGGAGTCTATGGCTACACCTTC
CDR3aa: CASSELRGVYGYTF

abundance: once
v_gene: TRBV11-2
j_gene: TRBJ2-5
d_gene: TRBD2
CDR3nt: TGTGCCAGCAGCGAACGCGGGACTAGGGCGGGAGAGACCCAGTACTTC
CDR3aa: CASSERGTRAGETQYF

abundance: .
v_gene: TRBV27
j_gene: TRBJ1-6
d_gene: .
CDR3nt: TGTGCCAGCAGTTCCTTCGGGCCCCTCCACTTT
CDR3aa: CASSSFGPLHF

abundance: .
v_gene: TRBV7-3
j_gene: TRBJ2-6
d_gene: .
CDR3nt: TGTGCCAGCAGCCCTACAGGGTCTGGGGCCAACGTCCTGACTTTC
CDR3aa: CASSPTGSGANVLTF

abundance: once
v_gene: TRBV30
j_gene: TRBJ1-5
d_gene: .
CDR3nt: TGTGCCTGGAGGGGGCCCGGTAACAATCAGCCCCAGCATTTT
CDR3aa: CAWRGPGNNQPQHF

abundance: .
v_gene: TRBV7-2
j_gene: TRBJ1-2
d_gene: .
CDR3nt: TGTGCCAGCAGCTTAGCGGTGTCAGGGGCTTTTGGCTACACCTTC
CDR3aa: CASSLAVSGAFGYTF